This T cell receptor (beta chain) comes out of a study of T cells in Graves' hyperthyroidism and ophthalmopathy. Study in general: Peripheral blood samples were taken at initial diagnosis, prior to any treatment. Whole-study results and caveats: Blood also carried most thyroid clonotypes expanded above 0.001.

The table lists this clonotype with many counts. Its target is unknown. Among ophthalmopathy patients, the Clinical Activity Score reached at least 3, the NOSPECS grade reached at least 4, and duration remained under 3 months. On the basis of clinical symptoms, serum thyroxine and TRAb, thyroid ultrasound and orbital computed tomography, diagnoses were made. Amplification of TCR beta CDR3 regions used RNA as the template. TCR CDR3 regions were first amplified by RT-PCR with HTBI primers. TCRdb re-called the multiplex PCR reads through MiXCR, storing one row per CDR3 protein. The repertoire consists of fewer than 750,000 distinct CDR3 sequences, with around 15% occurring once and the leading ten covering around 12%. CDR1 is SGHAT and CDR2 is FQNNGV in the germline V gene. Trimming cost V 2 bases and J 2 bases, with 22 bases left between them. The CDR3 is 19 residues long.

Specimen: blood. The chain joins TRBV11-2 to TRBJ2-1, with D maybe TRBD1 (7 bases). This clonotype was sampled from a woman aged 50 to 60 with Graves' ophthalmopathy. The CDR3 nucleotides read TGTGCCAGCAGCTTACACAGGGGAGGTAGGAGCGGTCCCTACAATGAGCAGTTCTTC. Amino acids: CASSLHRGGRSGPYNEQFF.